A single sample gave rise to the 27 T cell receptor beta chains below, sequenced in a study of Graves' ophthalmopathy and Graves' hyperthyroidism. RNA transcripts yielded amplified TCR beta CDR3 regions. HTBI-primed first-round RT-PCR preceded second-round multiplex PCR. In TCRdb, the multiplex PCR reads were re-called with MiXCR into one record per CDR3 protein. The sample contains 680,000 or so distinct CDR3 sequences, around a fifth of which appear only once. The specimen was peripheral blood. The receptor source for this set is a woman aged 18-35 years with stable Graves' hyperthyroidism. Some clones in this sample may be carry-over from other donors' samples.

The chain recombines TRBV28 with TRBJ2-5; D unclear. The V end was cut by 8 bases, the J end by 1 base, with 8 bases between. This CDR3 spans 12 amino acids. Germline CDR1 MDHEN, CDR2 SYDVKM. CDR3 nucleotide sequence: TGTGCCAGCCACACGGGCCAAGAGACCCAGTACTTC. This sequence encodes CASHTGQETQYF.

Ten or more counts support this clonotype. The germline gene is not matched at one end of the junction; a read error may be the cause. This chain uses TRBV5-1 with TRBJ2-2; TRBD1 or TRBD2 may be the D gene (5 bases each). CDR1 and CDR2 from the germline V gene are SGHRS and YFSETQ. CDR3 length: 14 residues. The CDR3 here is CASSFEGPTGELVF. CDR3 in DNA: TGCGCCAGCAGCTTTGAGGGGCCGACCGGGGAGCTGGTTTTT.

This clonotype was recorded at least ten times. The gene calls are TRBV19 and TRBJ1-1; D gene unclear. This CDR3 is built from 15 residues. Germline loops: CDR1 LNHDA, CDR2 SQIVND (reference sequence). V lost 3 bases and J lost 0, with 11 bases in between. The CDR3 loop reads CASSIHPDLNTEAFF. CDR3 DNA: TGTGCCAGTAGTATTCATCCGGACCTGAACACTGAAGCTTTCTTT.

This clonotype was seen a handful of times. V is TRBV12-3 or TRBV12-4 and J is TRBJ2-1; D is unresolved. Trimming took off 3 bases at V and 0 bases at J, with 15 bases between the two ends. The CDR3 extends over 17 amino acids. CDR3 in DNA: TGTGCCAGCAGTTTTTCTCGTGACTCGAGCTCCTACAATGAGCAGTTCTTC. This translates into CASSFSRDSSSYNEQFF.

This chain connects TRBV7-9 to TRBJ2-7, with no clear D. V was clipped by 3 bases and J by 5 bases, with 8 bases between them. The germline V gene has CDR1 SEHNR and CDR2 FQNEAQ (reference sequence). The CDR3 runs to 12 residues. The DNA of the CDR3 is TGTGCCAGCAGCTTTTCTGGGAACGAGCAGTACTTC. It yields the protein CASSFSGNEQYF.

This clonotype was seen many times. V usage is TRBV29-1 and J usage is TRBJ2-2; D not resolved. CDR1 SQVTM and CDR2 ANQGSEA come from the germline V gene. The CDR3 has 12 amino acids. Between the trimmed V and J ends, which lost 3 bases and 5 bases, there was a span of 7 bases. The CDR3 DNA reads TGCAGCGTTGAGCCGGTTACCGGGGAGCTGTTTTTT. Its translation: CSVEPVTGELFF.

This clonotype has at least ten counts. The V and J genes are TRBV7-3 and TRBJ2-5; TRBD2 might be the D (6 bases). The V gene's germline CDR1 is SGHTA and CDR2 FQGTGA. V dropped 2 bases and J dropped 5 bases, with 12 bases sitting between them. This CDR3 spans 14 amino acids. CDR3 sequence: CASSLSGDRETQYF. CDR3 bases: TGTGCCAGCAGCTTATCGGGGGATCGGGAGACCCAGTACTTC.

This clonotype has at least ten counts. The chain combines TRBV28 with TRBJ1-2, with D perhaps matching TRBD1 (5 bases). Between the trimmed V and J ends, which lost 9 bases and 2 bases, there was a span of 10 bases. This CDR3 comprises 12 residues. CDR1 and CDR2 from the germline V gene are MDHEN and SYDVKM. CDR3 in amino acids: CASSGTNYGYTF. The CDR3 nucleotides are TGTGCCAGTTCCGGGACCAACTATGGCTACACCTTC.

This clonotype was seen many times. The chain employs TRBV11-3 and TRBJ1-3, with D possibly matching TRBD1 (5 bases). Germline-derived CDR1 and CDR2 are SGHNT and YENEEA. V shed 1 base and J shed 3 bases, with 10 bases lying between them. The CDR3 consists of 15 residues. CDR3 in amino acids: CASSLVGAGGNTIYF. The CDR3 nucleotides read TGTGCCAGCAGCTTAGTAGGGGCCGGTGGAAACACCATATATTTT.

The rearrangement joins TRBV12-3 or TRBV12-4 to TRBJ1-1, with D unresolved. CDR3 length: 11 residues. V was cut by 4 bases and J by 10 bases, with 10 bases left in between. The CDR3 coding sequence is TGTGCCAGCAGTTGGTCCGGCGGAGCTTTCTTT. It is translated as CASSWSGGAFF.

This clonotype was recorded at least ten times. The chain uses TRBV12-3 or TRBV12-4 and TRBJ2-7; 11 bases fit TRBD2. V was pared by 5 bases and J by 0 bases, with 3 bases of the junction left unmatched. The CDR3 has 15 residues. The DNA for the CDR3 is TGTGCCAGCAGTGATACTAGCGGGGGCTCCTACGAGCAGTACTTC. It specifies CASSDTSGGSYEQYF.

This clonotype was picked up many times. This rearrangement joins TRBV7-2 to TRBJ2-2; TRBD2 matches 9 bases. V lost 4 bases to trimming and J lost 7 bases; unmatched junction nucleotides: 7. This CDR3 spans 15 amino acids. From germline, CDR1 is SGHTA and CDR2 FQGNSA. CDR3 residues: CASSYLAGEGGELFF. The CDR3 DNA reads as TGTGCCAGCAGCTACTTAGCGGGAGAGGGCGGGGAGCTGTTTTTT.

This clonotype showed up many times. The rearrangement links TRBV7-6 to TRBJ1-1; D gene ambiguous. The CDR3 runs 15 residues. V shed 1 base and J shed 1 base, with 10 bases lying between them. Germline V gene lookup returns CDR1 SGHVS and CDR2 FNYEAQ. CDR3 sequence: CASSLDLGPNTEAFF. Written as DNA, the CDR3 is TGTGCCAGCAGCTTAGATCTGGGCCCGAACACTGAAGCTTTCTTT.

This clonotype occurred many times. The chain carries TRBV6-1 and TRBJ2-2, with a tentative D call TRBD2 (5 bases). Germline loops: CDR1 MNHNS, CDR2 SASEGT. The CDR3 is made up of 15 amino acids. Trimming took off 3 bases at V and 2 bases at J, with 10 bases between the two ends. CDR3 loop: CASSETPGNTGELFF. The CDR3 bases are TGTGCCAGCAGTGAGACCCCGGGAAACACCGGGGAGCTGTTTTTT.

The rearrangement links TRBV18 to TRBJ1-6; TRBD1 is a possible D gene (6 bases). The germline CDR1 and CDR2 sequences are KGHSH and LQKENI. The CDR3 is 15 amino acids. V was pared by 3 bases and J by 7 bases, with 13 bases between. The DNA for the CDR3 is TGTGCCAGCTCACCGGGGGCGCGGGTGAATTCACCCCTCCACTTT. The encoded protein is CASSPGARVNSPLHF.

This clonotype was seen at least ten times. CDR3 residues: CAISAPGSTGELFF. The CDR3 bases are TGTGCCATCAGTGCCCCGGGATCCACCGGGGAGCTGTTTTTT. The genes are TRBV10-3 and TRBJ2-2; D perhaps matches TRBD2 (5 bases). Trimming shortened V by 4 bases and J by 4 bases, and 10 bases separated the two germline ends. Per the germline V gene, CDR1 is ENHRY and CDR2 is SYGVKD. The CDR3 is made up of 14 amino acids.

This clonotype has at least ten counts. V usage is TRBV28 and J usage is TRBJ1-1, with D perhaps TRBD1 (6 bases). This CDR3 is built from 15 residues. Germline assignment: CDR1 MDHEN and CDR2 SYDVKM. V lost 2 bases to trimming and J lost 0 bases, with 10 bases between them. CDR3 DNA: TGTGCCAGCAGTTTAAACACAGGGATGAACACTGAAGCTTTCTTT. It translates to CASSLNTGMNTEAFF.

There are many counts of this clonotype. The chain links TRBV6-5 to TRBJ1-1, with D perhaps TRBD1 (5 bases). The CDR3 runs to 14 residues. V was trimmed by 3 bases and J by 1 base, leaving 9 bases between them. Germline V lookup: CDR1 MNHEY, CDR2 SVGAGI. CDR3 sequence: CASSYLTGNTEAFF. The CDR3 DNA reads as TGTGCCAGCAGTTATCTCACAGGGAACACTGAAGCTTTCTTT.

This clonotype was detected once. J is TRBJ1-5 and V is TRBV20-1; D possibly corresponds to TRBD1 (5 bases). The ends were cut back, 2 bases at V and 2 bases at J, with 10 bases in the middle. The CDR3 is 14 amino acids. Germline lookup yields CDR1 DFQATT and CDR2 SNEGSKA (reference sequence). CDR3 nucleotides: TGCAGTGCTAGAAGACCCAGGGGCAATCAGCCCCAGCATTTT. Its protein product is CSARRPRGNQPQHF.

In DNA form, the CDR3 reads TGTGCCAGCGGGGACGGCTATTATGGCTACACCTTC. It encodes CASGDGYYGYTF. This chain connects TRBV6-1 to TRBJ1-2; the D gene is possibly TRBD1 (5 bases). Germline CDR1 reads MNHNS; CDR2 reads SASEGT. V was shortened by 8 bases and J by 5 bases, with 12 bases between the two germline ends. This CDR3 spans 12 amino acids.

There are many counts of this clonotype. The chain combines TRBV7-2 with TRBJ1-2, with no clear D. Germline CDR1 and CDR2: SGHTA and FQGNSA. Trimming removed 0 bases from V and 4 bases from J, with 15 bases in between. This CDR3 comprises 16 residues. CDR3 protein: CASSLARGPALYGYTF. In nucleotides, the CDR3 is TGTGCCAGCAGCTTAGCCAGAGGTCCTGCACTCTATGGCTACACCTTC. The complete variable domain, with remaining parts taken from reference TRBV7-2 and TRBJ1-2, reads GAGVSQSPSNKVTEKGKDVELRCDPISGHTALYWYRQSLGQGLEFLIYFQGNSAPDKSGLPSDRFSAERTGGSVSTLTIQRTQQEDSAVYLCASSLARGPALYGYTFGSGTRLTVV.

This clonotype showed up many times. CDR3 DNA sequence: TGTGCCAGCAGCTTAGGGGCCAACCCTCTCTTAGAGCAGTACTTC. Translation gives CASSLGANPLLEQYF. This chain uses TRBV5-5 with TRBJ2-7; TRBD1 might be the D (5 bases). This CDR3 has 15 amino acids. V lost 2 bases, J lost 7 bases, and 19 bases lay in between. Germline values: CDR1 SGHKS, CDR2 YYEKEE (reference sequence).

To note about this clonotype: This could be a read error, since a much larger clone is one nucleotide away. This chain joins TRBV6-1 and TRBJ2-5; possibly TRBD1 for D (7 bases). The CDR3 loop spans 15 amino acids. The V gene's germline CDR1 is MNHNS and CDR2 SASEGT. V lost 7 bases to trimming and J lost 5 bases, with 20 bases between them. CDR3 region: CASTLSRGAWETQYF. CDR3 sequence (DNA): TGTGCCAGCACCCTCAGCAGGGGGGCCTGGGAGACCCAGTACTTC.

This clonotype has at least ten counts. The CDR3 bases are TGTGCCAGCAGTTACCCCCCTGGTGTGACCGAGAACACTGAAGCTTTCTTT. Protein sequence: CASSYPPGVTENTEAFF. This chain connects TRBV6-5 to TRBJ1-1; no clear D gene. Germline V gives CDR1 MNHEY, CDR2 SVGAGI. The CDR3 runs to 17 residues. The V end lost 2 bases, the J end lost 1 base, and 17 bases lay between the germline ends.

This clonotype was seen ten or more times. The genes are TRBV6-2 or TRBV6-3 and TRBJ2-7; TRBD1 agrees at 10 bases. The germline gives CDR1 MNHEY, CDR2 SVGEGT. V shed 2 bases, J shed 3 bases, and the junction held 7 bases outside the gene matches. The CDR3 spans 16 residues. The CDR3 sequence is CASSYRWGQGIYEQYF. In nucleotides, the CDR3 is TGTGCCAGCAGTTACAGGTGGGGACAGGGGATCTACGAGCAGTACTTC.

In its sample, this clonotype was seen many times. This chain connects TRBV27 to TRBJ2-2, with a possible D match to TRBD1 (6 bases). In germline, CDR1 is MNHEY, CDR2 SMNVEV (reference sequence). V was shortened by 1 base and J by 3 bases, with 6 bases between the two germline ends. The CDR3 sequence is 14 residues long. The CDR3 is CASSLYRDTGELFF. The DNA for the CDR3 is TGTGCCAGCAGTTTATACAGGGACACCGGGGAGCTGTTTTTT.

V usage is TRBV5-1 and J usage is TRBJ1-5, with 8 bases aligning to TRBD1. CDR1 is SGHRS, CDR2 YFSETQ, per germline. The CDR3 is made up of 16 amino acids. Losses at the gene ends were 1 base for V and 5 bases for J; bases not matched to a gene: 8. The CDR3 is CASSLTGGGWDQPQHF. The CDR3 region has the DNA TGCGCCAGCAGCTTGACAGGGGGTGGATGGGATCAGCCCCAGCATTTT.